These 17 T cell receptor beta chains came from one sample sequenced in a study of blood T cell repertoires in COVID-19. TCRdb keeps only in-frame clones here, not all; method: immunoSEQ multiplex PCR. Among 110,000 or so clones listed, 75% to 90% were seen once. The sequenced sample consisted of peripheral blood. The receptor set was obtained from a human donor in a cohort sampled during active COVID-19.

The chain links TRBV4-2 to TRBJ1-2, with D possibly being TRBD1 (5 bases). Germline CDR1 reads LGHNA; CDR2 reads YNFKEQ. The CDR3 runs to 14 residues. V shed 1 base and J shed 7 bases, with 13 bases lying between them. This CDR3 reads CASSQVGEEGGYTF. The CDR3 coding sequence is TGTGCCAGCAGCCAAGTAGGGGAGGAGGGTGGCTACACCTTC.

CDR3 bases: TGTGCCAGTAGTAAGGGGGCTGACTACGAGCAGTACTTC. Its translation: CASSKGADYEQYF. The chain has TRBV19 and TRBJ2-7, with 7 bases fitting TRBD1. The CDR3 is 13 amino acids. Germline V gene data show CDR1 as LNHDA and CDR2 as SQIVND (reference sequence). After removal of 4 bases from V and 3 bases from J, the junction contained 3 bases not matched to a gene. The full variable domain, in which reference TRBV19 and TRBJ2-7 provide the parts outside the CDR3, is DGGITQSPKYLFRKEGQNVTLSCEQNLNHDAMYWYRQDPGQGLRLIYYSQIVNDFQKGDIAEGYSVSREKKESFPLTVTSAQKNPTAFYLCASSKGADYEQYFGPGTRLTVT.

The chain has TRBV7-2 and TRBJ2-1; D not resolved. The germline gives CDR1 SGHTA, CDR2 FQGNSA. The CDR3 is 15 amino acids. V gave up 5 bases and J gave up 4 bases, with 15 bases separating them. CDR3 in amino acids: CASSLLGPPYNEQFF. In DNA, the CDR3 is TGTGCCAGCAGCCTTCTTGGCCCCCCGTACAATGAGCAGTTCTTC. Filled out from reference TRBV7-2 and TRBJ2-1, the complete variable domain reads GAGVSQSPSNKVTEKGKDVELRCDPISGHTALYWYRQSLGQGLEFLIYFQGNSAPDKSGLPSDRFSAERTGGSVSTLTIQRTQQEDSAVYLCASSLLGPPYNEQFFGPGTRLTVL.

The chain links TRBV6-2 or TRBV6-3 to TRBJ2-3; 10 positions match TRBD2. Per germline, CDR1 MNHEY and CDR2 SVGEGT. V lost 2 bases, J lost 2 bases, and 7 bases stayed unmatched. The CDR3 sequence is 17 residues long. As DNA, the CDR3 is TGTGCCAGCAGTTACCCCCTAGCGGGGGTGTCCACAGATACGCAGTATTTT. It encodes CASSYPLAGVSTDTQYF.

The chain couples TRBV5-1 to TRBJ1-5; perhaps TRBD1 as D (6 bases). The germline gives CDR1 SGHRS, CDR2 YFSETQ. Trimming removed 4 bases at V and 4 bases at J, with 12 bases between. The CDR3 is 14 amino acids. CDR3 sequence (DNA): TGCGCCAGCAGCCCCGGACAGCAAAATCAGCCCCAGCATTTT. Encoded protein: CASSPGQQNQPQHF.

This rearrangement joins TRBV4-3 to TRBJ1-1, with D maybe TRBD1 (6 bases). CDR3 length equals 16 residues. CDR1 is LGHNA and CDR2 is YSLEER in the germline V gene. The V end lost 0 bases, the J end lost 1 base, and 12 bases lay between the germline ends. The CDR3 nucleotides are TGCGCCAGCAGCCAAGACGGGGGGCTGGGGAACACTGAAGCTTTCTTT. Protein sequence: CASSQDGGLGNTEAFF.

V is TRBV25-1 and J is TRBJ2-2; 10 bases fit TRBD1. The CDR3 runs to 14 residues. Trimming cost V 8 bases and J 5 bases; bases outside gene matches: 5. CDR1 and CDR2 from the germline V gene are MGHDK and SYGVNS. CDR3 bases: TGTGCCAGCGCAGGACAGGGGGGAACCGGGGAGCTGTTTTTT. Amino acids: CASAGQGGTGELFF.

The genes are TRBV7-2 and TRBJ1-5; TRBD1 might be the D (5 bases). V was cut by 1 base and J by 5 bases, with 12 bases left in between. The length of the CDR3 is 15 residues. Germline CDR1 and CDR2: SGHTA and FQGNSA. The CDR3 DNA sequence: TGTGCCAGCAGCTTAGTTTTGGGGCTGGATCAGCCCCAGCATTTT. Its translation is CASSLVLGLDQPQHF.

The chain links TRBV3-1 (or the pseudogene TRBV3-2) to TRBJ1-2, with D unclear. From germline, CDR1 is LGHDT and CDR2 YNNKEL (reference sequence). This CDR3 is built from 12 residues. V shed 0 bases and J shed 5 bases, with 4 bases lying between them. Here the CDR3 DNA reads TGTGCCAGCAGCCAAGAGCGGTATGGCTACACCTTC. Its protein is CASSQERYGYTF.

This chain joins TRBV7-2 and TRBJ1-4, with D maybe TRBD1 (5 bases). CDR3 length: 16 residues. Trimming took 5 bases from V and 3 from J, leaving 16 bases between them. Germline CDR1 SGHTA, CDR2 FQGNSA. In DNA, the CDR3 is TGTGCCAGCAGCCCCTCAAAGCCAGGGCCTAATGAAAAACTGTTTTTT. It translates to CASSPSKPGPNEKLFF.

The chain joins TRBV4-1 to TRBJ1-2, with D unclear. The germline CDR1 and CDR2 sequences are MGHRA and YSYEKL. The CDR3 covers 14 residues. V gave up 0 bases and J gave up 4 bases, with 9 bases separating them. CDR3 region: CASSQDYRSYGYTF. CDR3 coding DNA: TGCGCCAGCAGCCAAGATTATAGAAGCTATGGCTACACCTTC.

V is TRBV25-1 and J is TRBJ2-3; D possibly corresponds to TRBD1 (5 bases). Germline V gene lookup returns CDR1 MGHDK and CDR2 SYGVNS. The CDR3 has 12 residues. The V gene lost 2 bases and the J gene lost 6 bases, with 6 bases spanning the gap. The CDR3, as DNA: TGTGCCAGCAGTGAAAGGGGCGATACGCAGTATTTT. Translation gives CASSERGDTQYF.

The V call is TRBV6-1, the J call TRBJ1-5, with D uncertain. Germline CDR1 reads MNHNS; CDR2 reads SASEGT. The CDR3 totals 12 residues. Trimming shortened V by 2 bases and J by 7 bases, and 6 bases separated the two germline ends. The CDR3 DNA reads TGTGCCAGCAGTGAACCTCCCCAGCCCCAGCATTTT. Amino acids: CASSEPPQPQHF.

The V gene is TRBV19, the J gene TRBJ1-1, with D possibly TRBD1 on 5 matching bases. CDR3 length: 11 amino acids. Between the trimmed V and J ends, which lost 8 bases and 3 bases, there was a span of 7 bases. CDR1 and CDR2 from the germline V gene are LNHDA and SQIVND (reference sequence). The CDR3 region has the DNA TGTGCCAGTCTAGGGGACACTGAAGCTTTCTTT. Residues: CASLGDTEAFF.

This chain connects TRBV19 to TRBJ2-1, with 8 bases identical to TRBD2. This CDR3 has 16 residues. Looked up from germline, CDR1 is LNHDA and CDR2 is SQIVND (reference sequence). Trimming cost V 3 bases and J 13 bases; bases outside gene matches: 17. As DNA, the CDR3 is TGTGCCAGTAGTATGGTCGGGACTAGGGGGGCAGGGTCACAGTTCTTC. It yields the protein CASSMVGTRGAGSQFF.

The chain combines TRBV10-3 with TRBJ1-6; 7 bases map to TRBD1. CDR3 length: 13 amino acids. In germline, CDR1 is ENHRY, CDR2 SYGVKD. With 6 bases clipped from V and 6 bases from J, the junction kept 2 bases outside the gene matches. The CDR3 loop reads CAISRDSNSPLHF. CDR3 nucleotide sequence: TGTGCCATCAGCCGGGACAGTAATTCACCCCTCCACTTT.

The chain uses TRBV19 and TRBJ2-7; TRBD1 matches 7 bases. This CDR3 is built from 14 residues. V lost 5 bases to trimming and J lost 7 bases; unmatched junction nucleotides: 11. The V gene's germline CDR1 is LNHDA and CDR2 SQIVND (reference sequence). CDR3 region: CASSPRTGEGEQYF. The CDR3 DNA reads TGTGCCAGTAGTCCTCGGACAGGCGAGGGGGAGCAGTACTTC.